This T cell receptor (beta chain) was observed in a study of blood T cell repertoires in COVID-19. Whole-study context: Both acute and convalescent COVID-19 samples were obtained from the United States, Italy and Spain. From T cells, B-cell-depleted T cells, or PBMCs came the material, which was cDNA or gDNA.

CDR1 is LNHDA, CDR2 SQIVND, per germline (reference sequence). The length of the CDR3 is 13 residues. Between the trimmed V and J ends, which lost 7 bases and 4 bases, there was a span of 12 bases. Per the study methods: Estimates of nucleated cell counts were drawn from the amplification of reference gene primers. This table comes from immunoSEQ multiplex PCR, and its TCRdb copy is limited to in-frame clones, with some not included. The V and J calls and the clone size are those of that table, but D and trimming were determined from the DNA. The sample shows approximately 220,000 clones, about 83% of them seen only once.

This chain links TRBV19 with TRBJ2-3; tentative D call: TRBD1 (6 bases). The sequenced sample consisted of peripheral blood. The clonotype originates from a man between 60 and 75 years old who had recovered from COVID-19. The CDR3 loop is CASTYRAADTQYF. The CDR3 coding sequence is TGTGCCAGTACTTACAGGGCCGCAGATACGCAGTATTTT.